Ten or more counts support the clone carrying this TCR beta chain. Its antigen is undetermined. At one boundary the junction diverges from the germline segment, which might be a read error. Original methodology: The authors used CDR3 differences across clinicopathological groups to build a distant-metastasis classifier for papillary thyroid cancer. TCRdb reassembled clones from the PCR reads with MiXCR. V and J calls and clone size were set by TCRdb, not the authors. The repertoire includes about 19,000 clones, around a quarter of them detected once, and 10% sits in the top ten. Germline V CDR1 and CDR2: MNHEY, SVGEGT. The CDR3 runs to 15 residues. These data originate in a study of metastatic and nonmetastatic thyroid tumors. Study in general: Patients with malignant and benign thyroid disease provided blood and tumor or nodule tissue, whose repertoires were compared. Study-level results: In both blood and tumor samples, TCR beta diversity was reported significantly higher for malignant than benign nodules.

All patients reached thyroid surgery having received no treatment beforehand. This receptor was identified in a female donor with papillary thyroid cancer or a benign thyroid nodule (not recorded which). Some clones in this sample may be carry-over from other donors' samples. The sequenced sample was tumor tissue. The rearrangement joins TRBV6-2 or TRBV6-3 to TRBJ2-2; 7 bases match TRBD2. In DNA form, the CDR3 reads TGTGCCAGCAGATCCCGGGGCGGGGGTCGCGGGGAGCTGCTTTTT. As protein: CASRSRGGGRGELLF.